This TCR beta chain appears in the sequencing data of a study of cytomegalovirus exposure and HLA in healthy donors. CDR3 length: 14 amino acids. CDR1 SGHAT and CDR2 FQNNGV come from the germline V gene. Trimming removed 6 bases at V and 4 bases at J, with 15 bases between. Overall study findings and caveats: Analyses of presence/absence relied on an assumption of roughly uniform sequencing depth across donors. Specificity of a few CMV-associated chains for CMV antigens was verified in vitro. A later analysis linked a missense DCLRE1C variant to TCR beta V- and J-gene trimming. A highly shared variant cluster was judged a likely technical artifact.

This clone was seen more than once but under ten times. Its specificity is not known. Primers included in the PCR were 60 Vbeta and 13 Jbeta primers. Data came from immunoSEQ multiplex PCR; TCRdb stores just in-frame clones and leaves some out. The sample has 100,000 to 150,000 clones; 55% to 75% are singletons. The rearrangement links TRBV11-2 to TRBJ2-5, with a tentative D call TRBD2 (6 bases). The sequence derives from a human donor in good health. Input material: PBMCs. CDR3 region: CASRTTGGGETQYF. CDR3 in DNA: TGTGCCAGCAGAACAACCGGGGGAGGAGAGACCCAGTACTTC.